The T cell receptor (beta chain) under discussion was sequenced for a study of regulatory T cells in long-lasting Graves disease. At least ten counts were recorded for this clonotype. Its antigen remains unknown. Time point defined: newly diagnosed GD, antithyroid drugs for less than 3 months. Extracted RNA from PBMCs served as the source of the TCR library. The TCR beta library used iRepertoire HTBI primers with Arm-PCR amplification of CDR3. TCRdb itself ran the multiplex PCR reads through MiXCR, one entry per CDR3 protein. The table includes 350,000 to 550,000 distinct CDR3 sequences, 14% detected once. Findings and limits, study-wide: Favored gene segments in persistent disease were TRBV28, TRBJ1-2 and TRBJ2-5.

This CDR3 spans 13 amino acids. The V end lost 6 bases, the J end lost 3 bases, and 9 bases lay between the germline ends. The same sample was also used in a study of T cells in Graves' hyperthyroidism and ophthalmopathy. As that study records: Blood shared most expanded thyroid clonotypes above 0.001.

The chain links TRBV12-3 or TRBV12-4 to TRBJ2-1, with D possibly matching TRBD1 (6 bases). The material was peripheral blood mononuclear cells (PBMCs), obtained at new diagnosis, from a patient treated with antithyroid drugs. The receptor was derived from a woman between 50 and 59 years old with Graves disease. CDR3 protein: CASRGAFYNEQFF. CDR3 nucleotide sequence: TGTGCCAGCAGGGGGGCCTTCTACAATGAGCAGTTCTTC.